This passage covers 9 T cell receptor beta chains from one sample sequenced in a study of beta chain features in type 1 diabetes listed by TCRdb under 2018. Libraries were built with the immunoSEQ multiplex PCR assay. All of the isolated RNA was reverse transcribed with the High Capacity cDNA Reverse Transcription Kit, so expressed TCRB transcripts were sequenced. TCRdb limited this immuneACCESS table to in-frame rearrangements with V and J called. A share of clones is missing; checked studies link under half to unresolved V genes, and the rest is unexplained. This sample has about 360,000 clones in its table, and roughly 12% of those were observed once. The ten largest make up around 0.02% of the sample. The source material was naive CD4+ T cells from blood. The intended sense of this specimen's cell subset or site label: true naive CD4+ T cells. Receptor source: a man aged 18 to 30 in good health.

The rearrangement links TRBV25-1 to TRBJ2-7, with a possible D match to TRBD2 (5 bases). The CDR3 is 14 residues long. Trimming cost V 9 bases and J 2 bases, with 17 bases left between them. Germline CDR1 is MGHDK and CDR2 is SYGVNS. The CDR3 region has the DNA TGTGCCAGTTTGGGAGTCCAGCGGCCCTACGAGCAGTACTTC. It yields the protein CASLGVQRPYEQYF.

The chain is built from TRBV30 and TRBJ2-2; D call uncertain. Trimming cost V 0 bases and J 10 bases, with 15 bases left between them. This CDR3 has 14 amino acids. Germline loops: CDR1 GTSNPN, CDR2 SVGIG (reference sequence). This chain's CDR3 is CAWSVSIQAAELFF. In nucleotides, the CDR3 is TGTGCCTGGAGTGTATCAATCCAAGCCGCGGAGCTGTTTTTT. Full variable domain (missing parts from reference TRBV30 and TRBJ2-2): SQTIHQWPATLVQPVGSPLSLECTVEGTSNPNLYWYRQAAGRGLQLLFYSVGIGQISSEVPQNLSASRPQDRQFILSSKKLLLSDSGFYLCAWSVSIQAAELFFGEGSRLTVL.

V and J are TRBV5-1 and TRBJ1-2; TRBD1 might be the D (6 bases). Germline values: CDR1 SGHRS, CDR2 YFSETQ. The CDR3 runs 14 residues. V was clipped by 3 bases and J by 4 bases, with 13 bases between them. The CDR3 here is CASSYLPTGYGYTF. The CDR3 DNA follows: TGCGCCAGCAGCTACCTACCGACAGGCTATGGCTACACCTTC.

This clone was seen only a few times. The rearrangement links TRBV30 to TRBJ2-5; 12 bases line up with TRBD1. CDR3 length: 15 amino acids. Looked up from germline, CDR1 is GTSNPN and CDR2 is SVGIG (reference sequence). With V trimmed by 2 bases and J by 5 bases, 6 bases remained unmatched. Here the CDR3 reads CAWSQGQGASETQYF. The CDR3 DNA follows: TGTGCCTGGAGTCAGGGACAGGGGGCAAGCGAGACCCAGTACTTC.

This clone was recorded a few times. This sequence joins TRBV28 and TRBJ2-5, with D maybe TRBD2 (6 bases). This CDR3 has 14 amino acids. Trimming left V 6 bases short and J 7 bases short, with 18 bases between. Germline lookup yields CDR1 MDHEN and CDR2 SYDVKM. The CDR3 loop reads CASSPGSRRGTQYF. CDR3 nucleotides: TGTGCCAGCAGCCCCGGATCCCGGCGGGGGACCCAGTACTTC.

In its sample, this clone was seen a few times. The chain recombines TRBV5-1 with TRBJ2-2; TRBD2 matches at 9 bases. The J segment lost 3 bases and the V segment lost 3 bases, leaving 3 bases of the junction unmatched. Germline V gene data show CDR1 as SGHRS and CDR2 as YFSETQ. The CDR3 sequence is 15 residues long. The DNA of the CDR3 is TGCGCCAGCAGCTCTAGCGGGACCGACACCGGGGAGCTGTTTTTT. Amino acid sequence: CASSSSGTDTGELFF. The whole variable domain, filled in from reference TRBV5-1 and TRBJ2-2, reads KAGVTQTPRYLIKTRGQQVTLSCSPISGHRSVSWYQQTPGQGLQFLFEYFSETQRNKGNFPGRFSGRQFSNSRSEMNVSTLELGDSALYLCASSSSGTDTGELFFGEGSRLTVL.

Only a few counts were recorded for this clone. The CDR3 reads CASSPSDRHSGANVLTF. The CDR3 nucleotides read TGCGCCAGCAGCCCCTCAGACAGACACTCTGGGGCCAACGTCCTGACTTTC. The chain is built from TRBV4-1 and TRBJ2-6; a weak D match, TRBD1 (5 bases). V was clipped by 4 bases and J by 0 bases, with 13 bases between them. Per the germline V gene, CDR1 is MGHRA and CDR2 is YSYEKL. CDR3 length: 17 residues.

This clone came up a few times. The genes are TRBV4-2 and TRBJ1-5, with D possibly being TRBD1 (6 bases). The V end lost 0 bases, the J end lost 2 bases, and 11 bases lay between the germline ends. This CDR3 is built from 16 residues. From germline, CDR1 is LGHNA and CDR2 YNFKEQ. CDR3 in amino acids: CASSQDSSGGNQPQHF. DNA of the CDR3: TGTGCCAGCAGCCAAGATTCCTCAGGGGGCAATCAGCCCCAGCATTTT.

This chain connects TRBV6-5 to TRBJ1-5; D gene unclear. V lost 5 bases to trimming and J lost 5 bases, with 7 bases between them. The CDR3 runs to 12 residues. From germline, CDR1 is MNHEY and CDR2 SVGAGI. This CDR3 is CASSDADQPQHF. The DNA for the CDR3 is TGTGCCAGCAGTGATGCGGATCAGCCCCAGCATTTT.